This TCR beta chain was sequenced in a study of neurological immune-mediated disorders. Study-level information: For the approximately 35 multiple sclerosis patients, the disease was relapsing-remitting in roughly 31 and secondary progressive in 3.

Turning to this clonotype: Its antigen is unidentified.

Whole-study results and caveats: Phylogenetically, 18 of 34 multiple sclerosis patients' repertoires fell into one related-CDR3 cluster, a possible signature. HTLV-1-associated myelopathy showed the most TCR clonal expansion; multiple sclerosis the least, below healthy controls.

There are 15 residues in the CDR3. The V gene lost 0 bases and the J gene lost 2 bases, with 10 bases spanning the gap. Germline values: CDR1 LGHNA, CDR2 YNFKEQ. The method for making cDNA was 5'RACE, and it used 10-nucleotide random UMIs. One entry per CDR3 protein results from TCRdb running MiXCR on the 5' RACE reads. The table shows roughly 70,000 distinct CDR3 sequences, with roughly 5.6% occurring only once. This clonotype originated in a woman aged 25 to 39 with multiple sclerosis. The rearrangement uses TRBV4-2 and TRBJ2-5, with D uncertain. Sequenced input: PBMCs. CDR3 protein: CASSQDRTDQETQYF. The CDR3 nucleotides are TGTGCCAGCAGCCAAGATCGGACGGATCAAGAGACCCAGTACTTC.